One TCR beta chain is described in this entry. It has no known antigen specificity. Base qualities are missing; no much larger clone stands one base away. The junction carries 14 bases between V and J, which are trimmed by 3 bases and 0 bases respectively. The CDR3, from cysteine to phenylalanine, totals 16 residues. Only the CDR3 DNA stays, 48 bases, in frame from base 1. The germline V gene encodes CDR1 ENHRY and CDR2 SYGVKD. The donors were 40 or so Caucasian individuals from Russia, aged roughly 6 to 100 years, who were systemically healthy. Each donor gave 8 to 10 milliliters of peripheral blood, collected into EDTA-treated Vacutainer tubes. PBMCs were isolated by Ficoll-Paque density-gradient centrifugation, with at least 7 million obtained per sample. Trizol reagent was used to extract total RNA from PBMCs, with at least 6 micrograms per sample. For every donor, flow cytometry on a PBMC aliquot measured the percentage of naive CD45RAhigh/CD27high T cells.

The library was built by means of 5' RACE. These reads were obtained on an Illumina HiSeq 2500. A second PCR of roughly 7 to 11 cycles was performed with a sample-barcoded 5' primer and a J-beta primer mix. Each TCR beta cDNA molecule received a unique molecular identifier from a template-switch 5' adaptor carrying 12 random nucleotides. Each sample yielded at least 2.5 million CDR3-containing paired-end reads. First-strand cDNA synthesis was performed from all RNA using the Mint cDNA synthesis kit, with priming by a TRBC-specific oligonucleotide. Following uracil-DNA glycosylase treatment, all cDNA underwent a first 18-cycle PCR with the universal primers M1SS and BC2_uni_R. In the paper's pipeline: Normalization of each sample was performed by random selection of 1 million high-quality reads, each carrying a distinct molecular identifier. Reads with shared molecular identifiers were discarded instead of being binned into consensus sequences. MiTCR, set to a Q25 quality threshold and the strictest error-elimination algorithm, was used for CDR3 identification, clonotype clustering and error correction. A nonparametric unseen species model with Euler transformation was used to estimate a lower bound on total TCR beta diversity. The public reads were run again by TCRdb, first through fastp at Q25 and then through MiXCR, and only productive beta chains were kept. Entries are consolidated by CDR3 protein sequence, retaining the most common genes and DNA. TCRdb, not the original authors, processed these V and J calls. Counted in this sample were over 950,000 distinct CDR3 sequences; roughly two fifths of them appeared once. Over 10% of the sample rests with the top ten.

This sample was taken from a study of blood T cells in healthy people across ages (dated by TCRdb to 2013 to 2016). Some background on the complete study: In model experiments, template switching captured roughly one uniquely barcoded TCR beta cDNA molecule for every two T cells. The study measured age-related changes in TCR beta repertoire diversity using deep sequencing normalized with unique cDNA molecular identifiers. The donors were divided into four age groups: young (average about 16 years), middle-aged (about 40), aged (approximately 62) and long-lived (82). To avoid experimental bias, donors of different ages were spread randomly across the sequencing lanes. Using the same blood draw, the study looked at two additional independent replicas of 1 million unique cDNA reads for two donors, one aged 18 to 30 and the other aged 80 or older.

Study-level results and caveats: A strong correlation was found between observed TCR beta diversity and the percentage of naive T cells measured by flow cytometry. As age increased, observed TCR beta diversity per million T cells dropped in a roughly linear way, and a significant reduction was already evident by age around 41. Estimates of total diversity based on one million sequenced T cells were regarded as lower bounds and as underestimates. Compared with the aged group, the long-lived group had more naive CD4+ T cells, fewer expanded clones and increased TCR diversity, suggesting age selection. Donor CMV infection status was unknown, potentially confounding age-related changes in expanded clonotypes. Because profiling used bulk unsorted PBMCs, naive and antigen-experienced compartments could not be compared conclusively.

The source of this sequence is a man between 18 and 29 years old in good health. The sample was blood. Recombination connected TRBV10-3 to TRBJ1-1; TRBD1 is possibly the D segment (5 matching bases). Read as DNA, the sequence is TGTGCCATCAGTGAAGTTAGTAAGGGGCTGAACACTGAAGCTTTCTTT. This sequence encodes CAISEVSKGLNTEAFF.